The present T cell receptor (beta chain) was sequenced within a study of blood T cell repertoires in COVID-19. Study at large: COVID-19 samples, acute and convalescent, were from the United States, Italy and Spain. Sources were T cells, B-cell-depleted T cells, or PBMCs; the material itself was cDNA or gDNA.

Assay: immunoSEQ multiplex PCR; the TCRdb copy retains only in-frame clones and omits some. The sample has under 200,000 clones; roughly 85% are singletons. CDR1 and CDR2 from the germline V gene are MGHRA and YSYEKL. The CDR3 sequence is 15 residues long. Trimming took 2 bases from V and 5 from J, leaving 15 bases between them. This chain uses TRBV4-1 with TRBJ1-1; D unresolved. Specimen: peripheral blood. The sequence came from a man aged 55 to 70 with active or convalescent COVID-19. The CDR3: CASSQPALLRTEAFF. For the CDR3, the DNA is TGCGCCAGCAGCCAACCCGCTCTGTTGAGGACTGAAGCTTTCTTT.